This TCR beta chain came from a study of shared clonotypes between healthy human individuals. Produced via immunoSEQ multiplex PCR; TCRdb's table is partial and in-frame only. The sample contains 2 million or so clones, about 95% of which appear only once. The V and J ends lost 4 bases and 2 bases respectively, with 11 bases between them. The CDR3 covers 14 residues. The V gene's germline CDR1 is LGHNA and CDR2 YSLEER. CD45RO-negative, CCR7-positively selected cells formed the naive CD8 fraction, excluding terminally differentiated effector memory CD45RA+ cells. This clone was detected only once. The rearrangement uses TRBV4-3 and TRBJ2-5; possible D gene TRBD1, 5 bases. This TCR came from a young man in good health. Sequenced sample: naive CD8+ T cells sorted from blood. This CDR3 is CASSLFKGQETQYF. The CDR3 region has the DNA TGCGCCAGCAGCCTCTTCAAGGGGCAAGAGACCCAGTACTTC.